The 30 T cell receptor beta chains given below trace back to one sample, sequenced in a study of neurological immune-mediated disorders. Via MiXCR, TCRdb re-called the 5' RACE reads, giving one row per CDR3 protein. This sample has about 10,000 distinct CDR3 sequences, with approximately 22% found just once. Input material: CD8+ T cells from blood. Every receptor here comes from a woman aged 40 to 55 with multiple sclerosis.

The chain is built from TRBV4-1 and TRBJ1-1, with a weak D call TRBD1 (6 bases). CDR1 and CDR2 (germline): MGHRA, YSYEKL. V lost 4 bases and J lost 3, with 18 bases in between. The CDR3 length is 16 residues. In nucleotides, the CDR3 is TGCGCCAGCAGCCCCGGAGGGGGACTTTTGTACACTGAAGCTTTCTTT. Translated, it gives CASSPGGGLLYTEAFF.

The J gene is TRBJ2-3, the V gene TRBV5-1, with D possibly TRBD2 on 5 matching bases. This CDR3 is built from 17 residues. Between the trimmed V and J ends, which lost 1 base and 7 bases, there was a span of 22 bases. Looked up from germline, CDR1 is SGHRS and CDR2 is YFSETQ. Here the CDR3 reads CASSLQLGPLKGNTQYF. The CDR3 DNA is TGCGCCAGCAGCTTGCAACTAGGGCCCCTAAAGGGTAATACGCAGTATTTT. The full variable domain, in which reference TRBV5-1 and TRBJ2-3 provide the parts outside the CDR3, is KAGVTQTPRYLIKTRGQQVTLSCSPISGHRSVSWYQQTPGQGLQFLFEYFSETQRNKGNFPGRFSGRQFSNSRSEMNVSTLELGDSALYLCASSLQLGPLKGNTQYFGPGTRLTVL.

This clonotype was counted at least ten times. A much larger clone sits a single nucleotide away, making a read error possible. This chain links TRBV9 with TRBJ2-2; D ambiguous. Germline V gene data show CDR1 as SGDLS and CDR2 as YYNGEE. The CDR3 consists of 11 residues. CDR3 sequence (DNA): TGTGTCAGCAGCGTAGCCGGGGAGCTGTTTTTT. It is translated as CVSSVAGELFF.

This clonotype was seen at least ten times. This chain links TRBV6-6 with TRBJ1-2, with D hard to call. V shed 9 bases and J shed 6 bases, with 20 bases lying between them. The CDR3 consists of 14 residues. CDR1 and CDR2 (germline): MNHNY, SVGAGI (reference sequence). The DNA of the CDR3 is TGTGCCAGTAAACTCTTGGGAGGAATCGATGGCTACACCTTC. Its protein product is CASKLLGGIDGYTF.

This clonotype came up many times. The chain has TRBV6-6 and TRBJ1-1; unclear D gene. CDR1 MNHNY and CDR2 SVGAGI come from the germline V gene (reference sequence). Trimming removed 0 bases from V and 4 bases from J, with 3 bases in between. The CDR3 is 12 amino acids. This CDR3 reads CASSYSITEAFF. CDR3 in DNA: TGTGCCAGCAGTTACTCGATCACTGAAGCTTTCTTT.

Only a few counts were recorded for this clonotype. This chain uses TRBV5-8 with TRBJ1-6; D gene unclear. Per germline, CDR1 SGHTS and CDR2 YDEGEE. This CDR3 region has 15 residues. Deletions cut 0 bases from V and 6 bases from J, with 10 bases between. The CDR3 bases are TGTGCCAGCAGCTTGGGCCCACGCCGTAATTCACCCCTCCACTTT. As protein: CASSLGPRRNSPLHF.

This clonotype is labeled medium-sized. The V call is TRBV5-5, the J call TRBJ2-7, with D possibly TRBD1 on 5 matching bases. The V end lost 1 base, the J end lost 2 bases, and 10 bases lay between the germline ends. The germline V gene encodes CDR1 SGHKS and CDR2 YYEKEE (reference sequence). CDR3 length: 14 amino acids. CDR3 nucleotides: TGTGCCAGCAGCTTGCACAGGAGCCCCTACGAGCAGTACTTC. Translation: CASSLHRSPYEQYF.

The chain carries TRBV29-1 and TRBJ2-2, with D possibly TRBD1 on 5 matching bases. Germline V gene lookup returns CDR1 SQVTM and CDR2 ANQGSEA. V was pared by 5 bases and J by 5 bases, with 12 bases between. The CDR3 has 13 residues. CDR3 region: CSVSQDETGELFF. DNA of the CDR3: TGCAGCGTTTCACAGGATGAGACCGGGGAGCTGTTTTTT.

This clonotype is medium-sized within its sample. For the CDR3, the DNA is TGTGCCAGCAGCATGGACTATGGCTACACCTTC. Amino acid sequence: CASSMDYGYTF. This chain joins TRBV7-9 and TRBJ1-2, with unresolved D. Germline CDR1 SEHNR, CDR2 FQNEAQ (reference sequence). The CDR3 runs to 11 residues. The V gene lost 5 bases and the J gene lost 3 bases, with 4 bases spanning the gap.

The gene calls are TRBV12-3 or TRBV12-4 and TRBJ2-2, with no clear D. The CDR3 has 13 amino acids. The V gene lost 5 bases and the J gene lost 8 bases, with 12 bases spanning the gap. The CDR3: CASSPDSRGELFF. The CDR3 DNA is TGTGCCAGCAGTCCCGACTCCCGGGGGGAGCTGTTTTTT.

In this sample, this clonotype turned up a few times. This chain joins TRBV7-2 and TRBJ1-2, with TRBD1 identical over 8 bases. Per the germline V gene, CDR1 is SGHTA and CDR2 is FQGNSA. V gave up 5 bases and J gave up 8 bases; unmatched junction bases: 13. This CDR3 is built from 15 residues. In DNA form, the CDR3 reads TGTGCCAGCAGCCTCGGACAGGGTCCCGGTGGGGGCTACACCTTC. It translates to CASSLGQGPGGGYTF.

The chain uses TRBV5-4 and TRBJ1-5; TRBD1 aligns across 8 bases. After removal of 1 base from V and 7 bases from J, the junction contained 4 bases not matched to a gene. CDR3 length equals 14 residues. Looked up from germline, CDR1 is SGHNT and CDR2 is YYREEE (reference sequence). The CDR3 DNA is TGTGCCAGCAGCTTGCAGGGGGCAGAACAGCCCCAGCATTTT. As protein: CASSLQGAEQPQHF.

This clonotype is termed medium-sized. The chain combines TRBV9 with TRBJ1-2; maybe TRBD1 (6 bases). Germline V gene sequence: CDR1 SGDLS, CDR2 YYNGEE. This CDR3 spans 13 amino acids. Trimming shortened V by 4 bases and J by 8 bases, and 15 bases separated the two germline ends. The CDR3 protein is CASSSVGGGGYTF. Here the CDR3 DNA reads TGTGCCAGCAGCTCAGTGGGGGGCGGCGGCTACACCTTC. Drawing the rest from reference TRBV9 and TRBJ1-2, the complete variable domain is DSGVTQTPKHLITATGQRVTLRCSPRSGDLSVYWYQQSLDQGLQFLIQYYNGEERAKGNILERFSAQQFPDLHSELNLSSLELGDSALYFCASSSVGGGGYTFGSGTRLTVV.

In its sample, this clonotype ranks as medium-sized. The chain is built from TRBV5-1 and TRBJ2-1; 7 bases are a match to TRBD1. The CDR3 has 15 amino acids. In germline, CDR1 is SGHRS, CDR2 YFSETQ. The V segment lost 3 bases and the J segment 2 bases; nucleotides outside the gene matches: 5. CDR3 in DNA: TGCGCCAGCAGCTGGACCGGGACAGCCTACAATGAGCAGTTCTTC. Protein: CASSWTGTAYNEQFF.

This clonotype is categorized as medium-sized. The chain uses TRBV27 and TRBJ1-4; D uncertain. Trimming cost V 5 bases and J 3 bases, with 13 bases left between them. Germline V lookup: CDR1 MNHEY, CDR2 SMNVEV (reference sequence). The CDR3 has 15 amino acids. The CDR3 coding sequence is TGTGCCAGCAGTCCTGCATTGGAGCCTAATGAAAAACTGTTTTTT. It is translated as CASSPALEPNEKLFF.

This clonotype appeared many times. The rearrangement uses TRBV24-1 and TRBJ2-1, with D unresolved. Germline assignment: CDR1 KGHDR and CDR2 SFDVKD. Trimming left V 0 bases short and J 9 bases short, with 17 bases between. The CDR3 length is 16 residues. CDR3 DNA sequence: TGTGCCACCAGTGATTTGGAGACCCCTTCAACAAGTGAGCAGTTCTTC. This gives the protein CATSDLETPSTSEQFF.

By its share, this clonotype is medium-sized (0.01 to 0.1%). The genes are TRBV7-9 and TRBJ2-2, with D possibly being TRBD1 or TRBD2 (5 bases each). The V end was cut by 0 bases, the J end by 11 bases, with 7 bases between. The CDR3 spans 12 residues. From germline, CDR1 is SEHNR and CDR2 FQNEAQ (reference sequence). CDR3 residues: CASSLARDELFF. In DNA form, the CDR3 reads TGTGCCAGCAGCTTAGCCCGGGACGAGCTGTTTTTT.

By sample fraction, this clonotype is medium-sized (0.01 to 0.1%). The chain uses TRBV10-3 and TRBJ1-4; 8 nucleotides line up with TRBD1. The J segment lost 12 bases and the V segment lost 4 bases, leaving 4 bases of the junction unmatched. The CDR3 loop spans 12 amino acids. Per germline, CDR1 ENHRY and CDR2 SYGVKD. CDR3 bases: TGTGCCATCAGTGGACCACAGGGGGAACTGTTTTTT. Translating gives CAISGPQGELFF.

Within the sample, this clonotype is medium-sized. This chain uses TRBV5-1 with TRBJ2-7, with 9 positions matching TRBD2. Germline loops: CDR1 SGHRS, CDR2 YFSETQ. J was trimmed by 4 bases and V by 4 bases; bases with no gene match: 6. This CDR3 spans 14 amino acids. CDR3 DNA sequence: TGCGCCAGCAGCCCTACGACTAGCGGTTACGAGCAGTACTTC. Translated: CASSPTTSGYEQYF.

A note on this clonotype: A read error is possible here, since a much larger clone lies one base away. The conserved phenylalanine or tryptophan is not found at the CDR3 terminus, so this likely reflects a read error. The chain employs TRBV12-5 and TRBJ1-1; maybe TRBD1 (5 bases). V shed 5 bases and J shed 5 bases, with 12 bases lying between them. The CDR3 covers 13 residues. The V gene's germline CDR1 is LGHNT and CDR2 FRNRAP. The CDR3 DNA follows: TGTGCTAGTGGTGACAGCGCTTTGACTGAAGCTTTCCTT. Its translation is CASGDSALTEAFL.

By sample share, this clonotype is medium-sized (0.01 to 0.1%). The chain joins TRBV28 to TRBJ1-4; D remains unclear. This CDR3 comprises 13 residues. CDR1 MDHEN and CDR2 SYDVKM come from the germline V gene. Deletions cut 3 bases from V and 4 bases from J, with 6 bases between. CDR3 sequence: CASSLIDNEKLFF. CDR3 sequence (DNA): TGTGCCAGCAGTTTGATCGATAATGAAAAACTGTTTTTT.

This clonotype occurred a few times. The chain has TRBV29-1 and TRBJ2-5; 13 nucleotides agree with TRBD2. Germline CDR1 reads SQVTM; CDR2 reads ANQGSEA. Losses at the gene ends were 0 bases for V and 4 bases for J; bases not matched to a gene: 5. CDR3 length equals 16 residues. The CDR3 coding sequence is TGCAGCGTTGAAGATCGAACTAGCGGGAGGGCAGAGACCCAGTACTTC. This codes for CSVEDRTSGRAETQYF. The full variable domain, in which reference TRBV29-1 and TRBJ2-5 provide the parts outside the CDR3, is SAVISQKPSRDICQRGTSLTIQCQVDSQVTMMFWYRQQPGQSLTLIATANQGSEATYESGFVIDKFPISRPNLTFSTLTVSNMSPEDSSIYLCSVEDRTSGRAETQYFGPGTRLLVL.

This sequence joins TRBV5-1 and TRBJ2-7; no definite D call. V shed 2 bases and J shed 0 bases, with 9 bases lying between them. This CDR3 comprises 14 residues. CDR1 and CDR2 (germline): SGHRS, YFSETQ. The CDR3 sequence is CASSLSASSYEQYF. CDR3 bases: TGCGCCAGCAGCTTAAGTGCGAGCTCCTACGAGCAGTACTTC.

This clonotype has at least ten counts. The chain is built from TRBV25-1 and TRBJ2-1; D remains ambiguous. Trimming pared 7 bases from V and 7 bases from J, leaving 11 bases between. CDR1 is MGHDK, CDR2 SYGVNS, per germline. The CDR3 is made up of 12 amino acids. This chain's CDR3 is CASTDWGNEQFF. The CDR3 region has the DNA TGTGCCAGCACCGATTGGGGAAATGAGCAGTTCTTC. The whole variable domain, remainder taken from reference TRBV25-1 and TRBJ2-1, is EADIYQTPRYLVIGTGKKITLECSQTMGHDKMYWYQQDPGMELHLIHYSYGVNSTEKGDLSSESTVSRIRTEHFPLTLESARPSHTSQYLCASTDWGNEQFFGPGTRLTVL.

Judged by abundance, this clonotype is medium-sized (0.01 to 0.1%). The genes are TRBV5-1 and TRBJ1-1; D is uncertain. Germline V gives CDR1 SGHRS, CDR2 YFSETQ. V lost 2 bases, J lost 5 bases, and 10 bases lay in between. There are 13 residues in the CDR3. CDR3 sequence reads: CASSFSGGTEAFF. The CDR3 DNA sequence: TGCGCCAGCAGCTTCTCGGGAGGAACTGAAGCTTTCTTT.

The chain joins TRBV12-2 to TRBJ2-1; the table's D call, TRBD1, has no DNA check behind it. TRBV12-2 is a listed pseudogene. The CDR3 loop spans 16 amino acids. Here the CDR3 reads CASREQGAGAYNEQFF. CDR3 sequence (DNA): TGTGCAAGTCGCGAACAGGGAGCGGGGGCTTACAATGAGCAGTTCTTC.

This sequence joins TRBV5-1 and TRBJ2-5; TRBD2 might be the D (5 bases). CDR1 is SGHRS and CDR2 is YFSETQ in the germline V gene. V was trimmed by 0 bases and J by 5 bases, leaving 11 bases between them. The CDR3 covers 14 residues. CDR3 nucleotide sequence: TGCGCCAGCAGCTTGGCTCTCGGGGAGGAGACCCAGTACTTC. Translated: CASSLALGEETQYF.

This clonotype was detected many times. This chain joins TRBV25-1 and TRBJ2-7; the D gene is possibly TRBD1 (5 bases). There are 13 residues in the CDR3. Between the trimmed V and J ends, which lost 1 base and 5 bases, there was a span of 9 bases. Germline lookup yields CDR1 MGHDK and CDR2 SYGVNS. CDR3 sequence reads: CASSESRVHEQYF. In nucleotides, the CDR3 is TGTGCCAGCAGTGAATCCAGGGTCCACGAGCAGTACTTC.

This clonotype was seen repeatedly, ten times or more. The chain recombines TRBV29-1 with TRBJ2-3; 9 nucleotides align to TRBD1. Germline V gives CDR1 SQVTM, CDR2 ANQGSEA. CDR3 length: 16 amino acids. After removal of 4 bases from V and 6 bases from J, the junction contained 14 bases not matched to a gene. CDR3 coding DNA: TGCAGCGTTGGGGGCCGGGACAGGGTGCCCCGGGATACGCAGTATTTT. Its protein is CSVGGRDRVPRDTQYF.

This clonotype showed up many times. A much larger clone is a single base away; this may be a read error. The chain couples TRBV11-1 to TRBJ2-1; the match to TRBD2 covers 9 bases. Germline lookup yields CDR1 SGHAT and CDR2 FQDESV (reference sequence). The CDR3 sequence is 18 residues long. CDR3 protein: CANSFGAGGSSSYNEQFF. Here the CDR3 DNA reads TGTGCCAACAGCTTTGGAGCGGGGGGCTCGAGCTCCTACAATGAGCAGTTCTTC.